The 23 T cell receptor beta chains given below trace back to one sample, sequenced in a study of beta chain features in type 1 diabetes. All of the isolated RNA was reverse transcribed, so expressed TCRB transcripts were sequenced. Using immunoSEQ multiplex PCR, the repertoire was profiled, and TCRdb retains in-frame clones only, with some absent. In the table there are about 900,000 clones, 15% to 20% of which are singletons. Input material: naive CD4+ T cells from blood. The receptors derive from a woman younger than 35 in good health.

This clone has only a few counts. The genes are TRBV29-1 and TRBJ2-7, with D perhaps given as TRBD1 or TRBD2 (5 bases each). The germline CDR1 and CDR2 sequences are SQVTM and ANQGSEA. The CDR3 length is 12 residues. V was trimmed by 5 bases and J by 4 bases, leaving 12 bases between them. This CDR3 reads CSVYQGVYEQYF. The CDR3 DNA is TGCAGCGTTTACCAGGGAGTATACGAGCAGTACTTC.

The rearrangement uses TRBV27 and TRBJ2-7; a weak D match, TRBD2 (6 bases). In germline, CDR1 is MNHEY, CDR2 SMNVEV (reference sequence). The CDR3 is 14 residues long. Trimming left V 6 bases short and J 3 bases short, with 15 bases between. The CDR3 reads CASRQLALGYEQYF. The CDR3 nucleotides are TGTGCCAGCAGACAACTAGCCTTGGGCTACGAGCAGTACTTC.

The V gene is TRBV2, the J gene TRBJ2-2; 9 bases fit TRBD1. The length of the CDR3 is 17 residues. Germline CDR1 SNHLY, CDR2 FYNNEI. V shed 4 bases and J 2 bases; nucleotides not matched to a gene: 8. The CDR3, as DNA: TGTGCCAGCAGTGGAAGGAGGACAGGGGAAAACACCGGGGAGCTGTTTTTT. Translating gives CASSGRRTGENTGELFF.

The rearrangement joins TRBV5-1 to TRBJ2-5; possible D gene TRBD1, 6 bases. CDR1 is SGHRS, CDR2 YFSETQ, per germline. V was clipped by 0 bases and J by 5 bases, with 14 bases between them. The CDR3 sequence is 15 residues long. CDR3 amino acids: CASSLGAGTSETQYF. CDR3 coding DNA: TGCGCCAGCAGCTTGGGTGCCGGGACATCGGAGACCCAGTACTTC. Full variable domain (missing parts from reference TRBV5-1 and TRBJ2-5): KAGVTQTPRYLIKTRGQQVTLSCSPISGHRSVSWYQQTPGQGLQFLFEYFSETQRNKGNFPGRFSGRQFSNSRSEMNVSTLELGDSALYLCASSLGAGTSETQYFGPGTRLLVL.

The chain has TRBV5-4 and TRBJ2-1; D is perhaps TRBD2 (6 bases). V lost 0 bases, J lost 5 bases, and 18 bases lay in between. The germline V gene has CDR1 SGHNT and CDR2 YYREEE (reference sequence). The CDR3 spans 17 residues. The CDR3: CASSLELWGRPNNEQFF. The CDR3 coding sequence is TGTGCCAGCAGCTTGGAGCTTTGGGGGAGGCCTAACAATGAGCAGTTCTTC. The entire variable domain, with the rest obtained from reference TRBV5-4 and TRBJ2-1, is as follows: ETGVTQSPTHLIKTRGQQVTLRCSSQSGHNTVSWYQQALGQGPQFIFQYYREEENGRGNFPPRFSGLQFPNYSSELNVNALELDDSALYLCASSLELWGRPNNEQFFGPGTRLTVL.

The V call is TRBV4-3, the J call TRBJ1-1; D call uncertain. This CDR3 region has 15 residues. The ends were cut back, 3 bases at V and 3 bases at J, with 14 bases in the middle. The V gene's germline CDR1 is LGHNA and CDR2 YSLEER. The CDR3 reads CASSHTGVLDTEAFF. CDR3 coding DNA: TGCGCCAGCAGCCATACCGGGGTACTGGACACTGAAGCTTTCTTT.

The chain joins TRBV7-8 to TRBJ1-5; 9 bases align to TRBD1. V was clipped by 7 bases and J by 6 bases; unmatched bases: 10. CDR1 is SGHVS, CDR2 FQNEAQ, per germline. The CDR3 length is 15 residues. The CDR3 sequence is CASTLNRDRVQPQHF. The DNA for the CDR3 is TGTGCCAGCACTCTCAACCGGGACAGGGTTCAGCCCCAGCATTTT. The whole variable domain, remainder taken from reference TRBV7-8 and TRBJ1-5, is GAGVSQSPRYKVAKRGQDVALRCDPISGHVSLFWYQQALGQGPEFLTYFQNEAQLDKSGLPSDRFFAERPEGSVSTLKIQRTQQEDSAVYLCASTLNRDRVQPQHFGDGTRLSIL.

This chain links TRBV5-1 with TRBJ2-2, with no clear D. The CDR3 covers 15 residues. The V and J ends lost 4 bases and 1 base respectively, with 11 bases between them. CDR1 and CDR2 from the germline V gene are SGHRS and YFSETQ. The CDR3 region is CASSRTPLNTGELFF. The CDR3 bases are TGCGCCAGCAGCCGAACGCCCTTGAACACCGGGGAGCTGTTTTTT.

This clone has only a few counts. The rearrangement joins TRBV5-4 to TRBJ2-4; D is undetermined. In germline, CDR1 is SGHNT, CDR2 YYREEE (reference sequence). Trimming took off 2 bases at V and 5 bases at J, with 2 bases between the two ends. This CDR3 spans 11 amino acids. The CDR3 is CASSFENIQYF. As DNA, the CDR3 is TGTGCCAGCAGCTTCGAAAACATTCAGTACTTC. Combining the CDR3 with reference TRBV5-4 and TRBJ2-4 gives the whole variable domain ETGVTQSPTHLIKTRGQQVTLRCSSQSGHNTVSWYQQALGQGPQFIFQYYREEENGRGNFPPRFSGLQFPNYSSELNVNALELDDSALYLCASSFENIQYFGAGTRLSVL.

V usage is TRBV7-9 and J usage is TRBJ2-1; D perhaps matches TRBD1 (6 bases). This CDR3 has 18 residues. The germline V and J ends were trimmed by 4 bases and 0 bases, with 19 bases remaining between them. The germline gives CDR1 SEHNR, CDR2 FQNEAQ (reference sequence). CDR3: CASSSLIKQGSSYNEQFF. DNA for the CDR3: TGTGCCAGCAGCTCCCTAATTAAACAGGGTAGCTCCTACAATGAGCAGTTCTTC.

In its sample, this clone was seen a few times. J is TRBJ2-2 and V is TRBV19; maybe TRBD1 (6 bases). The CDR3 is 14 amino acids. V lost 4 bases to trimming and J lost 3 bases, with 9 bases between them. CDR1 and CDR2 (germline): LNHDA, SQIVND (reference sequence). This CDR3 reads CASSTRGYTGELFF. The CDR3 nucleotides are TGTGCCAGTAGTACCAGGGGATACACCGGGGAGCTGTTTTTT.

This clone was counted a few times. The chain couples TRBV28 to TRBJ2-2; 7 nucleotides line up with TRBD1. This CDR3 is built from 16 residues. With V trimmed by 3 bases and J by 0 bases, 4 bases remained unmatched. Germline lookup yields CDR1 MDHEN and CDR2 SYDVKM. The CDR3 DNA sequence: TGTGCCAGCAGTTTCGTTGGGACAGCGAACACCGGGGAGCTGTTTTTT. Translating it yields CASSFVGTANTGELFF.

The V call is TRBV20-1, the J call TRBJ1-5, with D unresolved. The CDR3 contains 11 residues. The V end lost 6 bases, the J end lost 7 bases, and 10 bases lay between the germline ends. Germline CDR1 DFQATT, CDR2 SNEGSKA (reference sequence). In nucleotides, the CDR3 is TGCAGTGCCTCCTTTGGCCAGCCCCAGCATTTT. Translated: CSASFGQPQHF.

V usage is TRBV29-1 and J usage is TRBJ2-3; 7 bases map to TRBD2. Germline lookup yields CDR1 SQVTM and CDR2 ANQGSEA. The CDR3 runs 14 residues. V lost 5 bases to trimming and J lost 2 bases; unmatched junction nucleotides: 7. CDR3 loop: CSVLLAANTDTQYF. The CDR3 DNA sequence: TGCAGCGTTCTTCTAGCGGCGAACACAGATACGCAGTATTTT.

The CDR3 loop is CSVDRQGNTEAFF. CDR3 DNA: TGCAGCGTTGACCGACAGGGCAACACTGAAGCTTTCTTT. V usage is TRBV29-1 and J usage is TRBJ1-1, with TRBD1 matching 7 bases. V lost 3 bases to trimming and J lost 2 bases; unmatched junction nucleotides: 3. This CDR3 has 13 amino acids. CDR1 SQVTM and CDR2 ANQGSEA come from the germline V gene.

This sequence joins TRBV6-5 and TRBJ2-7, with TRBD1 identical over 12 bases. Germline CDR1 and CDR2: MNHEY and SVGAGI. This CDR3 region has 16 residues. The V and J ends lost 2 bases and 6 bases, in that order; junction bases with no gene match: 8. CDR3 bases: TGTGCCAGCAGTTACGGCCCCGGGACAGGGGGCTTCGAGCAGTACTTC. It translates to CASSYGPGTGGFEQYF.

There are a few counts of this clone. V gene TRBV15 combines with J gene TRBJ2-7, with 9 bases aligning to TRBD1. CDR1 LNHNV and CDR2 YYDKDF come from the germline V gene (reference sequence). The CDR3 covers 16 residues. V dropped 0 bases and J dropped 5; count of bases not matched to a gene: 8. CDR3 sequence: CATSRDVGTGRDEQYF. Written as DNA, the CDR3 is TGTGCCACCAGCAGAGATGTTGGGACAGGGAGAGACGAGCAGTACTTC. The full variable domain, rest sourced from reference TRBV15 and TRBJ2-7, is DAMVIQNPRYQVTQFGKPVTLSCSQTLNHNVMYWYQQKSSQAPKLLFHYYDKDFNNEADTPDNFQSRRPNTSFCFLDIRSPGLGDTAMYLCATSRDVGTGRDEQYFGPGTRLTVT.

The chain recombines TRBV14 with TRBJ2-1, with TRBD2 matching over 8 bases. The V gene's germline CDR1 is SGHDN and CDR2 FVKESK. J lost 2 bases, V lost 4 bases, and 10 bases had no gene match. This CDR3 has 17 amino acids. CDR3 region: CASSPAPGLGPYNEQFF. The DNA of the CDR3 is TGTGCCAGCAGCCCAGCGCCGGGACTAGGGCCCTACAATGAGCAGTTCTTC.

The chain employs TRBV5-6 and TRBJ1-5; D unresolved. The CDR3 has 12 amino acids. V dropped 0 bases and J dropped 6 bases, with 4 bases sitting between them. The germline gives CDR1 SGHDT, CDR2 YYEEEE. The CDR3 region is CASSLEGQPQHF. Written as DNA, the CDR3 is TGTGCCAGCAGCTTGGAAGGTCAGCCCCAGCATTTT.

CDR3: CASSDGQPNEKLFF. The CDR3 DNA reads TGCGCCAGCAGCGACGGACAGCCGAATGAAAAACTGTTTTTT. The chain is built from TRBV5-1 and TRBJ1-4, with TRBD1 as a possible D gene (6 bases). V lost 4 bases to trimming and J lost 5 bases, with 12 bases between them. The CDR3 covers 14 residues. Germline CDR1 reads SGHRS; CDR2 reads YFSETQ. Based on the CDR3 plus reference TRBV5-1 and TRBJ1-4, the full variable domain is KAGVTQTPRYLIKTRGQQVTLSCSPISGHRSVSWYQQTPGQGLQFLFEYFSETQRNKGNFPGRFSGRQFSNSRSEMNVSTLELGDSALYLCASSDGQPNEKLFFGSGTQLSVL.

The chain joins TRBV6-6 to TRBJ1-1, with D possibly TRBD1 on 6 matching bases. Germline values: CDR1 MNHNY, CDR2 SVGAGI (reference sequence). V lost 5 bases and J 5 bases, leaving 21 bases between the germline ends. This CDR3 spans 16 amino acids. CDR3 protein: CASSGTSGSRGTEAFF. The CDR3 DNA reads as TGTGCCAGCAGTGGTACTTCAGGGTCGAGGGGGACTGAAGCTTTCTTT.

The chain couples TRBV2 to TRBJ2-7; no clear D gene. The length of the CDR3 is 11 residues. Trimming stripped 6 bases from V and 3 bases from J, with 6 bases between. CDR1 is SNHLY and CDR2 is FYNNEI in the germline V gene. In DNA, the CDR3 is TGTGCCAGCAGGGCTTACTACGAGCAGTACTTC. It yields the protein CASRAYYEQYF. The full variable domain, its missing parts supplied by reference TRBV2 and TRBJ2-7, is EPEVTQTPSHQVTQMGQEVILRCVPISNHLYFYWYRQILGQKVEFLVSFYNNEISEKSEIFDDQFSVERPDGSNFTLKIRSTKLEDSAMYFCASRAYYEQYFGPGTRLTVT.

The chain has TRBV5-4 and TRBJ2-2; 10 positions match TRBD1. The CDR3 is 16 residues long. CDR1 is SGHNT, CDR2 YYREEE, per germline (reference sequence). The trim removed 4 bases at V and 4 bases at J, leaving 7 bases unmatched. The CDR3 here is CASSGTGTGVTGELFF. DNA for the CDR3: TGTGCCAGCAGCGGTACCGGGACAGGGGTCACCGGGGAGCTGTTTTTT.